Listed here are 2 T cell receptor beta chains from one sample, sequenced in a study of monozygotic twins with inflammatory bowel disease. With the 5' RACE reads reprocessed, TCRdb shows one record per CDR3 protein and no DNA. Across some 130,000 distinct CDR3 sequences, the top ten clones capture 1% to 1.5% of the sample. The sequencing sample was made of blood. These receptor sequences come from a human donor with ulcerative colitis or Crohn's disease, or a healthy co-twin of an affected twin (not recorded which).

The V gene is TRBV6-5, the J gene TRBJ1-4. Germline-derived CDR1 and CDR2 are MNHEY and SVGAGI. The length of the CDR3 is 16 residues. The CDR3 loop is CASSSFFQATNEKLFF.

This rearrangement joins TRBV6-5 to TRBJ2-7; checking the TCRdb D call of TRBD1 is not possible without DNA. Germline CDR1 reads MNHEY; CDR2 reads SVGAGI. There are 15 residues in the CDR3. This CDR3 reads CASSYSMKQDYEQYF.